These T cell receptor beta chains were read from a single sample in a study of cytomegalovirus exposure and HLA in healthy donors. Sequenced by immunoSEQ multiplex PCR; TCRdb stores in-frame clones only, minus some. The table shows 200,000 to 250,000 clones, with approximately 83% occurring only once. The sample was PBMCs. The receptors were gathered from a girl aged 5 to 17 in good health and CMV-seronegative. The CDR3 runs from the conserved cysteine through the conserved F or W. The D gene is left open where the match is weak. Expanded clones are given a class, and other clones once, few, many or no size at all.

J gene | D gene | V gene | clone size | CDR3 DNA | CDR3 protein
TRBJ2-5 | - | TRBV18 | - | TGTGCCAGCTCACCGGTCCAGGTCGAACTGTACCAAGAGACCCAGTACTTC | CASSPVQVELYQETQYF
TRBJ1-5 | TRBD1 | TRBV19 | once | TGTGCCAGTGCCCCAGGGGGCGATGGTCAGCCCCAGCATTTT | CASAPGGDGQPQHF
TRBJ2-3 | - | TRBV11-3 | - | TGTGCCAGCAGCCCCCCGCCAGGGGATACGCAGTATTTT | CASSPPPGDTQYF
TRBJ1-5 | TRBD1 | TRBV7-2 | - | TGTGCCAGCAGCTTAGGGCACAGGGGGAACAATCAGCCCCAGCATTTT | CASSLGHRGNNQPQHF
TRBJ2-7 | TRBD1 | TRBV19 | - | TGTGCCAGTAGTCAACAGGGGATACCCTACGAGCAGTACTTC | CASSQQGIPYEQYF
TRBJ1-5 | - | TRBV19 | - | TGTGCCAGTAGTATAGACGGGGGAAGGCAGCCCCAGCATTTT | CASSIDGGRQPQHF
TRBJ1-1 | - | TRBV5-6 | few | TGTGCCAGCAGTAACCGGGTCGTAGCTTTCTTT | CASSNRVVAFF
TRBJ1-2 | - | TRBV7-2 | - | TGTGCCAGCAGCTGGTCAGGGGTTCCTGGCTACACCTTC | CASSWSGVPGYTF
TRBJ2-5 | TRBD2 | TRBV18 | - | TGTGCCAGCTCACCAGTGATAGCGGGCGGAAGGGTGAAGACCCAGTACTTC | CASSPVIAGGRVKTQYF
TRBJ2-3 | - | TRBV19 | - | TGTGCCAGTAGTAAGGCGGGGAACACAGATACGCAGTATTTT | CASSKAGNTDTQYF
TRBJ1-1 | - | TRBV28 | - | TGTGCCAGCCGTGAGGCGGCTTCCCACACTGAAGCTTTCTTT | CASREAASHTEAFF
TRBJ1-5 | - | TRBV19 | - | TGTGCCAGTAATAGGAGCCCCAATAGCAATCAGCCCCAGCATTTT | CASNRSPNSNQPQHF
TRBJ1-1 | - | TRBV5-6 | - | TGTGCCAGCAGCAAACAGGACACTGAAGCTTTCTTT | CASSKQDTEAFF
TRBJ2-3 | TRBD2 | TRBV6-1 | - | TGTGCCAGCAGTGAAGCTCGCAGGACTAGAAGCACAGATACGCAGTATTTT | CASSEARRTRSTDTQYF
TRBJ2-7 | - | TRBV6-5 | - | TGTGCCAGCAGACTCCGGACAGATGAGCAGTACTTC | CASRLRTDEQYF
TRBJ2-2 | - | TRBV7-2 | - | TGTGCCAGCAGCTTAGGAATCGCGGGGTGGGGGACCGGGGAGCTGTTTTTT | CASSLGIAGWGTGELFF
TRBJ2-6 | TRBD1 | TRBV18 | few | TGTGCCAGCTCACCAGACAGGGCCCGCGGGGCCAACGTCCTGACTTTC | CASSPDRARGANVLTF
TRBJ1-4 | - | TRBV28 | - | TGTGCCAGCAGTTTCACACAGGGTGGAAATGAAAAACTGTTTTTT | CASSFTQGGNEKLFF
TRBJ2-1 | - | TRBV7-9 | - | TGTGCCAGCAGCTTAGACACTATATGGGAGCAGTTCTTC | CASSLDTIWEQFF
TRBJ1-1 | TRBD1 | TRBV10-3 | - | TGTGCCATCAGCCTTGACAGGGGGCAAGGGGCTTTCTTT | CAISLDRGQGAFF
TRBJ2-5 | - | TRBV2 | - | TGTGCCAGCAGGCCAGAGGTACAGCGACAGAAGACCCAGTACTTC | CASRPEVQRQKTQYF
TRBJ1-1 | TRBD1 | TRBV28 | - | TGTGCCAGCGGGACAGGGGATTTGACTGAAGCTTTCTTT | CASGTGDLTEAFF
TRBJ1-5 | - | TRBV27 | - | TGTGCCAGCAGTCACAGCAACAATCAGCCCCAGCATTTT | CASSHSNNQPQHF
TRBJ1-5 | - | TRBV9 | - | TGTGCCAGCAGCCCGAGCGGGGCGGACAATCAGCCCCAGCATTTT | CASSPSGADNQPQHF
TRBJ2-1 | TRBD1 | TRBV5-8 | - | TGTGCCAGCAGCTTGAGGCAAACAGGGGGCAATGAGCAGTTCTTC | CASSLRQTGGNEQFF
TRBJ1-2 | - | TRBV5-1 | - | TGCGCCAGTTCACAGGGTTCTGGCGGCTACACCTTC | CASSQGSGGYTF
TRBJ2-2 | - | TRBV10-1 | - | TGCGCCAGCAGTGAGTCGGGACTTTCCGGGGAGCTGTTTTTT | CASSESGLSGELFF
TRBJ2-1 | TRBD2 | TRBV12-5 | - | TGTGCTAGTGGTCCGGGACTAGCGGGAAGCAATGAGCAGTTCTTC | CASGPGLAGSNEQFF
TRBJ2-1 | TRBD1 | TRBV4-1 | - | TGCGCCAGCAGCCAAGACCAAACAGGGGCCAATGAGCAGTTCTTC | CASSQDQTGANEQFF
TRBJ2-1 | TRBD1 | TRBV7-3 | once | TGTGCCAGCAGCCGGGACAGGGTAAGAGATGAGCAGTTCTTC | CASSRDRVRDEQFF
TRBJ1-1 | - | TRBV5-5 | few | TGTGCCAGCAGCTCCTCAACCCTAAACACTGAAGCTTTCTTT | CASSSSTLNTEAFF
TRBJ1-2 | - | TRBV30 | - | TGTGCCTGGAGTGTTGGTGAATTTAGCTATGGCTACACCTTC | CAWSVGEFSYGYTF
TRBJ1-2 | - | TRBV28 | once | TGTGCCAGCAGACTTACCGGGACACTCTATGGCTACACCTTC | CASRLTGTLYGYTF
TRBJ2-7 | TRBD1 | TRBV7-9 | - | TGTGCCAGCAGCTTGGGACAGATGTACGAGCAGTACTTC | CASSLGQMYEQYF
TRBJ1-2 | TRBD1 | TRBV5-1 | - | TGCGCCAGCAGCCGGAGTCGGGCAGGGGGCCGGAACTATGGCTACACCTTC | CASSRSRAGGRNYGYTF
TRBJ1-4 | TRBD1 | TRBV19 | - | TGTGCCAGTAGTCTTAACAGGGGAGCTAATGAAAAACTGTTTTTT | CASSLNRGANEKLFF
TRBJ1-4 | - | TRBV4-2 | few | TGTGCCAGCAGCCAAGACAGAACCAATGAAAAACTGTTTTTT | CASSQDRTNEKLFF
TRBJ1-1 | TRBD1 | TRBV28 | - | TGTGCCAGCAGTTTAGTAAATCAGGGGGTGGACACTGAAGCTTTCTTT | CASSLVNQGVDTEAFF
TRBJ1-1 | - | TRBV6-6 | - | TGTGCCAGCAGCATCGCCGGGGGACGAAGAGCTTTCTTT | CASSIAGGRRAFF
TRBJ2-5 | TRBD2 | TRBV2 | - | TGTGCCAGCAACGAGAAGCGGGAAAACCAAGAGACCCAGTACTTC | CASNEKRENQETQYF
TRBJ1-1 | - | TRBV28 | - | TGTGCCAGCAGTCCCACGGAGTCGATAGCTTTCTTT | CASSPTESIAFF
TRBJ2-6 | - | TRBV5-3 | once | TGTGCCAGAGTCCGGGACATACGATTCTCTGGGGCCAACGTCCTGACTTTC | CARVRDIRFSGANVLTF
TRBJ2-7 | - | TRBV27 | few | TGTGCCAGCAGTTTATCTCGGGGCAGGGGAAATTCTTCGAGCTCCTACGAGCAGTACTTC | CASSLSRGRGNSSSSYEQYF
TRBJ2-1 | - | TRBV27 | - | TGTGCCAGCCTCCCCGGGAATCCATCCTACAATGAGCAGTTCTTC | CASLPGNPSYNEQFF
TRBJ2-2 | TRBD2 | TRBV9 | - | TGTGCCAGCAGCGCCGGACTAGCGGGGGGACGTGGGGAGCTGTTTTTT | CASSAGLAGGRGELFF
TRBJ1-5 | - | TRBV23-1 | - | TGCGCCAGTAGTGGGGAGGACCGGCAGCCCCAGCATTTT | CASSGEDRQPQHF
TRBJ1-1 | TRBD1 | TRBV27 | few | TGTGCCAGCAGTTACGACAGGGGGCTCACTGAAGCTTTCTTT | CASSYDRGLTEAFF
TRBJ2-3 | TRBD1 | TRBV6-5 | few | TGTGCCAGCAGTGGACCGGGACAGGGTTCAGATACGCAGTATTTT | CASSGPGQGSDTQYF
TRBJ1-1 | - | TRBV19 | - | TGTGCCAGTAGACCCGGGGGGGTGGGTTCTGAAGCTTTCTTT | CASRPGGVGSEAFF
TRBJ1-6 | - | TRBV5-6 | - | TGTGCCAGCAGCTTGATCCACGGGCCCGGGACAAGACGAAATTCACCCCTCCACTTT | CASSLIHGPGTRRNSPLHF
TRBJ1-6 | - | TRBV19 | - | TGTGCCAGTAGTACAGGGACATCCTCACCCCTCCACTTT | CASSTGTSSPLHF
TRBJ2-4 | - | TRBV5-1 | - | TGCGCCAGCAGCTTGGACAAGGGCAGGGGAAACATTCAGTACTTC | CASSLDKGRGNIQYF
TRBJ1-1 | TRBD1 | TRBV27 | - | TGTGCCAGCAGTTTCGACTTAGACAGGGCGCGCGCTTTCTTT | CASSFDLDRARAFF
TRBJ2-3 | TRBD2 | TRBV11-2 | once | TGTGCCAGCAGCTTAGAGCGGGGGGACGGGACAGATACGCAGTATTTT | CASSLERGDGTDTQYF
TRBJ1-3 | TRBD1 | TRBV13 | - | TGTGCCACTACACGGACAGGGGCAGGAAACACCATATATTTT | CATTRTGAGNTIYF
TRBJ2-1 | - | TRBV25-1 | - | TGTGCCAGCAGTTGGGCGGGCGGGCAGTTCTTC | CASSWAGGQFF
TRBJ2-7 | - | TRBV11-2 | - | TGTGCCAGCAGCTTAAGTCCCAGGCAGGGTCACTCCTACGAGCAGTACTTC | CASSLSPRQGHSYEQYF
TRBJ2-1 | TRBD1 | TRBV5-1 | - | TGCGCCAGCAGCTTGGTTGGGACAGGGGGCTATGAGCAGTTCTTC | CASSLVGTGGYEQFF
TRBJ2-7 | TRBD1 | TRBV28 | - | TGTGCCAGCAGTTTGCCGGCGACAGGGGCCTACGAGCAGTACTTC | CASSLPATGAYEQYF
TRBJ2-7 | - | TRBV7-3 | - | TGTGCCAGCAGCTTAATTGGGGGAGGCAACGAGCAGTACTTC | CASSLIGGGNEQYF